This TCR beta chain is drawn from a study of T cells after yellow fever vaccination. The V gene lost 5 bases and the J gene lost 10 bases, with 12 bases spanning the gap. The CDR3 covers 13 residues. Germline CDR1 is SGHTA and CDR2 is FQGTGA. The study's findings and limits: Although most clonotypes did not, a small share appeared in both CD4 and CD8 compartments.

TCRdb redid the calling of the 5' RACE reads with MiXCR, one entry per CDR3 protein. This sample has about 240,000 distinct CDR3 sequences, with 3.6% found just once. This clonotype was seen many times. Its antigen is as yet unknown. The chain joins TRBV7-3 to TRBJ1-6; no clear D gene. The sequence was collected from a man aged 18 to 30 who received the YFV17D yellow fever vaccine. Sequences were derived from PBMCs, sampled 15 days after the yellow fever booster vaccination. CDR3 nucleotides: TGTGCCAGCAGCCAGAGCGTAGGGTCACCCCTCCACTTT. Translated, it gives CASSQSVGSPLHF.